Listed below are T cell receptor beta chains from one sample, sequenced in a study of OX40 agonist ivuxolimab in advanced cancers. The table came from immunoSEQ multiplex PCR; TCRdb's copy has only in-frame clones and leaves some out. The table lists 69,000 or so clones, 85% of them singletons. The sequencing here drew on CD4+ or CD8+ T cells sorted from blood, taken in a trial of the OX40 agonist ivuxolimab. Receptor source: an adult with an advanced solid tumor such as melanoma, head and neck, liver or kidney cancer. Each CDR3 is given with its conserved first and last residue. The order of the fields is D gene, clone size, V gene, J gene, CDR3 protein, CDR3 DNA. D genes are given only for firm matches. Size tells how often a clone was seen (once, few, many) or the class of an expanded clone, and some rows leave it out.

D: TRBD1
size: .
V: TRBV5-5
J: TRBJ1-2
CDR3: CASSWAGQRNYGYTF
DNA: TGTGCCAGCAGCTGGGCGGGACAGCGAAACTATGGCTACACCTTC

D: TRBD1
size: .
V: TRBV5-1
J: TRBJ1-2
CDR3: CASSLGLDRPSDYTF
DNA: TGCGCCAGCAGCTTGGGGCTGGACAGGCCCTCAGACTACACCTTC

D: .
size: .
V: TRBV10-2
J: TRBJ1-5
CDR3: CASSERRDQPQHF
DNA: TGCGCCAGCAGTGAGAGGAGGGATCAGCCCCAGCATTTT

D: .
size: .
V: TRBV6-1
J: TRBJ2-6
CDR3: CASSDRWSERRVSGANVLTF
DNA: TGTGCCAGCAGTGACCGATGGAGTGAGAGGAGGGTGTCTGGGGCCAACGTCCTGACTTTC

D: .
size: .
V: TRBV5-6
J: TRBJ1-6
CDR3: CASSFSWRGASPLHF
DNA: TGTGCCAGCAGCTTTTCTTGGCGGGGGGCTTCACCCCTCCACTTT

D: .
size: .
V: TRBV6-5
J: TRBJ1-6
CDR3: CASSYSFSATLHF
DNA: TGTGCCAGCAGTTACTCGTTTTCTGCGACCCTCCACTTT

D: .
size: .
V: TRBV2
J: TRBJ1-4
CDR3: CASRRGADEKLFF
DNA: TGTGCCAGCCGACGGGGGGCGGACGAAAAACTGTTTTTT

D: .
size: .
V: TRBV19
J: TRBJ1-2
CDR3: CASMSLEAYGYTF
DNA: TGTGCCAGTATGTCTTTGGAAGCCTATGGCTACACCTTC

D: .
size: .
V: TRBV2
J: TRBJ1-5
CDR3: CASSEGQSIMPQHF
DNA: TGTGCCAGCAGTGAAGGCCAATCTATCATGCCCCAGCATTTT

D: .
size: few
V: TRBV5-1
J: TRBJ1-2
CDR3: CASSRSAGEYYGYTF
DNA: TGCGCCAGCAGTCGTTCGGCAGGGGAGTACTATGGCTACACCTTC

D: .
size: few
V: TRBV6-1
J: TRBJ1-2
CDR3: CASRGEGGYTF
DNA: TGTGCCAGCAGGGGGGAAGGGGGCTACACCTTC

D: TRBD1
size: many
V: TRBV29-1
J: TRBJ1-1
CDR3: CSVSNTGTGLSTEAFF
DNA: TGCAGCGTCTCTAATACCGGGACAGGGTTGAGCACTGAAGCTTTCTTT

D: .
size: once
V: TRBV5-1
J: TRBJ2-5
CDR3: CASSFRVGGLETQYF
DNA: TGCGCCAGCAGCTTCAGGGTTGGGGGTCTAGAGACCCAGTACTTC

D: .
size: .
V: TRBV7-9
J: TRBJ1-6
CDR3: CASSLSGSNSPLHF
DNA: TGTGCCAGCAGCTTATCTGGATCGAATTCACCCCTCCACTTT

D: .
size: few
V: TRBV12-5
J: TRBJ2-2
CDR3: CASGGIAGELFF
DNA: TGTGCTAGTGGAGGGATTGCCGGGGAGCTGTTTTTT

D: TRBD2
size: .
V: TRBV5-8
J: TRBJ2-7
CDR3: CATRPSGVPSYEQYF
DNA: TGTGCCACAAGGCCCAGCGGGGTGCCATCCTACGAGCAGTACTTC

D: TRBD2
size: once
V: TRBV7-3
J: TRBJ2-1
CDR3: CASSPGTSGSAEQFF
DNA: TGTGCCAGCAGCCCTGGGACTAGCGGGAGTGCTGAGCAGTTCTTC

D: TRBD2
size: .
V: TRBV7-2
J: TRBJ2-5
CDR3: CASSLGGGRRGTQYF
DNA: TGTGCCAGCAGCTTAGGGGGAGGGAGAAGGGGGACCCAGTACTTC

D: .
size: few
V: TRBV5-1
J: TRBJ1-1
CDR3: CASSLGGFTEAFF
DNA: TGCGCCAGCAGCTTGGGTGGGTTCACTGAAGCTTTCTTT

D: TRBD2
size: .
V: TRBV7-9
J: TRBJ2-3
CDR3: CASSSVGGTDTQYF
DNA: TGTGCCAGCAGCTCGGTGGGGGGGACAGATACGCAGTATTTT

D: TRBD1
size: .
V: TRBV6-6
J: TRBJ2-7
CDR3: CASSYLGQGSSYEQYF
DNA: TGTGCCAGCAGTTACCTGGGACAGGGAAGCTCCTACGAGCAGTACTTC

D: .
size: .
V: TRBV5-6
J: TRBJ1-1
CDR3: CASSRTGYDTEAFF
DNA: TGTGCCAGCAGCCGTACAGGATACGACACTGAAGCTTTCTTT

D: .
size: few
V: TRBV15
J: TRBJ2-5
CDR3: CATSETVGTQYF
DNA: TGTGCCACCAGCGAGACCGTGGGGACCCAGTACTTC

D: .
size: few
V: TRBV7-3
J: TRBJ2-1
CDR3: CASSPSSYNEQFF
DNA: TGTGCCAGCAGCCCCAGCTCCTACAATGAGCAGTTCTTC